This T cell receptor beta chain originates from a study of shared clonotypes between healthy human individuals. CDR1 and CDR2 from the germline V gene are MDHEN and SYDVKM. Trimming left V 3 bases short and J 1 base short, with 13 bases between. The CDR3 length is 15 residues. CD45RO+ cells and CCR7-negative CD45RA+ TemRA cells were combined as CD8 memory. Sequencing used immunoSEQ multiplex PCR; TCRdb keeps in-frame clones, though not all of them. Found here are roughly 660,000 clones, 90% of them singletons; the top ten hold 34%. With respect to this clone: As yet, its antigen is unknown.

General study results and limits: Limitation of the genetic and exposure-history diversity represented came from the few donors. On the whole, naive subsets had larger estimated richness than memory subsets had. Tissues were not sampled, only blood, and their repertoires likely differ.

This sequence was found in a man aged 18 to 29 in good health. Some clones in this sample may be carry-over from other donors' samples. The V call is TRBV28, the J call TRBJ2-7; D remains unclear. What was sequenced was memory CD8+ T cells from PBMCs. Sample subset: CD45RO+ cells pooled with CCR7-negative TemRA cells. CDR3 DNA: TGTGCCAGCAGTTTCGACCTCTCGTGGTCCTACGAGCAGTACTTC. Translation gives CASSFDLSWSYEQYF.